This T cell receptor (beta chain) was sequenced in a study of shared clonotypes between healthy human individuals. For the study at large: The donor pool was made up of two women and three men aged 18 to 49. A donor's plate count was three for CD4 naive and three for CD4 memory; CD8 naive had two and CD8 memory one.

About this clone: The target antigen is unknown.

Findings and caveats of the study: The naive CD4 repertoires of a handful of donors were compared, and approximately 4.5% of clonotypes were shared. The genetic and exposure-history diversity represented was limited by few donors.

Method: immunoSEQ multiplex PCR; TCRdb's copy keeps in-frame clones and lacks some. The sample includes roughly 650,000 clones, 95% to 98% seen only once; the top ten take roughly 0.05%. V was clipped by 5 bases and J by 0 bases, with 16 bases between them. Germline CDR1 is SGHTA and CDR2 is FQGNSA. The CDR3 is made up of 16 amino acids. V is TRBV7-2 and J is TRBJ2-5; D is tentatively TRBD1 or TRBD2 (5 bases each). The source material was naive CD4+ T cells sorted from blood. The subset here: CD45RA+ positively selected. The clonotype originates from a woman aged 30 to 39 in good health. CDR3 nucleotides: TGTGCCAGCAGCACCCGCGTCGGGACGCACCAAGAGACCCAGTACTTC. This codes for CASSTRVGTHQETQYF. The whole variable domain, filled in from reference TRBV7-2 and TRBJ2-5, reads GAGVSQSPSNKVTEKGKDVELRCDPISGHTALYWYRQSLGQGLEFLIYFQGNSAPDKSGLPSDRFSAERTGGSVSTLTIQRTQQEDSAVYLCASSTRVGTHQETQYFGPGTRLLVL.